This TCR beta chain was sequenced in a study of blood T cell repertoires in COVID-19. Looked up from germline, CDR1 is KGHSH and CDR2 is LQKENI. Trimming shortened V by 2 bases and J by 0 bases, and 14 bases separated the two germline ends. The CDR3 is 17 residues long. The data were produced by immunoSEQ multiplex PCR, yet TCRdb's version contains in-frame clones alone and is incomplete. The sample yields about 130,000 clones, roughly 90% seen once. The specimen sequenced was peripheral blood. The chain uses TRBV18 and TRBJ1-3; possible D gene TRBD1, 6 bases. The origin of this receptor is a man in his sixties with COVID-19, enrolled during active disease. In DNA, the CDR3 is TGTGCCAGCTCACCAAGGACTAGGGGGAACTCTGGAAACACCATATATTTT. Its translation is CASSPRTRGNSGNTIYF.